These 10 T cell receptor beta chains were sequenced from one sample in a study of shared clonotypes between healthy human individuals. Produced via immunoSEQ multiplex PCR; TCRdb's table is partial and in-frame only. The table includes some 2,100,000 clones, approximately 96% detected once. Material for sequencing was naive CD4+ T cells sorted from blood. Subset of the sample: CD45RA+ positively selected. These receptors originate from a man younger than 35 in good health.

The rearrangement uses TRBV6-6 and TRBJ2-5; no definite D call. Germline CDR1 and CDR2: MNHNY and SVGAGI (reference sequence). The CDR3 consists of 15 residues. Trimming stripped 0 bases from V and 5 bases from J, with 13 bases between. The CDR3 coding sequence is TGTGCCAGCAGTTACTCGGGCCCTTCTCTGGAGACCCAGTACTTC. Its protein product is CASSYSGPSLETQYF.

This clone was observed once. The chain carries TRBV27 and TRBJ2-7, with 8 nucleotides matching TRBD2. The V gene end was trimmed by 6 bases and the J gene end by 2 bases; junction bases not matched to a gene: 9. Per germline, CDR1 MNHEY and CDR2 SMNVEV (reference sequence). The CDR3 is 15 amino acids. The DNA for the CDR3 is TGTGCCAGCAGCCCGGGGGGGGGACTTCCCTACGAGCAGTACTTC. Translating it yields CASSPGGGLPYEQYF.

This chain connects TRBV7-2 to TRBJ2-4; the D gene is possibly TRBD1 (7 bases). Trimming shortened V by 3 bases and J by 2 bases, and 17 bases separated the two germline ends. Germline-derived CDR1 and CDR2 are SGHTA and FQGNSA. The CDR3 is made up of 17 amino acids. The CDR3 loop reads CASSFGKTGDSKNIQYF. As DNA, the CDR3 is TGTGCCAGCAGCTTTGGGAAAACAGGGGACTCCAAAAACATTCAGTACTTC.

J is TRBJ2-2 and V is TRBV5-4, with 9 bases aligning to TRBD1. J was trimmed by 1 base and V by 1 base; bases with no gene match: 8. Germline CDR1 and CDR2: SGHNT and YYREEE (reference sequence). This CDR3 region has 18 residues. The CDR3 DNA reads TGTGCCAGCAGCTTGCGGCCTCCGGGACAGGGGAACACCGGGGAGCTGTTTTTT. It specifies CASSLRPPGQGNTGELFF.

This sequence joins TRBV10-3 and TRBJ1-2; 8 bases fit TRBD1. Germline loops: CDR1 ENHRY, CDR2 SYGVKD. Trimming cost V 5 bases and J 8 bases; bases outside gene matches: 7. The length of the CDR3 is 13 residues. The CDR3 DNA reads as TGTGCCATCAGTACGACAGGGGATATCGGCTACACCTTC. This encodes CAISTTGDIGYTF.

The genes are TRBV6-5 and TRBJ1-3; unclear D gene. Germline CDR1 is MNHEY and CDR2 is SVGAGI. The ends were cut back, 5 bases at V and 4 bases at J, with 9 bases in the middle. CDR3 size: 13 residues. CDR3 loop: CASSPIEGNTIYF. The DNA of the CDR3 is TGTGCCAGCAGTCCTATAGAGGGAAACACCATATATTTT.

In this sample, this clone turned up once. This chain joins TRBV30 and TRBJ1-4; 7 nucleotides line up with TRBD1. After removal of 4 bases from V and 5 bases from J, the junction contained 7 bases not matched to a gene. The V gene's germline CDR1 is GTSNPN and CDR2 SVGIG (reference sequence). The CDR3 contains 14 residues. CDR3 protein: CAWNLGTANEKLFF. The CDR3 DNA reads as TGTGCCTGGAACCTCGGGACAGCGAATGAAAAACTGTTTTTT.

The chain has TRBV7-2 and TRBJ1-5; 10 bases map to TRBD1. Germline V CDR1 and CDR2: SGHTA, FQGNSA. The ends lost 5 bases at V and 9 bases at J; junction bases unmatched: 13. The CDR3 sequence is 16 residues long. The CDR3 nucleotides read TGTGCCAGCAGCCCCAGGGGGACAGGGGTGAGCAGGCCCCAGCATTTT. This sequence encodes CASSPRGTGVSRPQHF. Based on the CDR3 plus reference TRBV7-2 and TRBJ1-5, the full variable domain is GAGVSQSPSNKVTEKGKDVELRCDPISGHTALYWYRQSLGQGLEFLIYFQGNSAPDKSGLPSDRFSAERTGGSVSTLTIQRTQQEDSAVYLCASSPRGTGVSRPQHFGDGTRLSIL.

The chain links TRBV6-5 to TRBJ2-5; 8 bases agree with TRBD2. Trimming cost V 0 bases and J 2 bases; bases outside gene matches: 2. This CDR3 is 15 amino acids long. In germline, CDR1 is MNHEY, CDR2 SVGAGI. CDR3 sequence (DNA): TGTGCCAGCAGTTACTCAGCGGGAGATCAAGAGACCCAGTACTTC. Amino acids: CASSYSAGDQETQYF.

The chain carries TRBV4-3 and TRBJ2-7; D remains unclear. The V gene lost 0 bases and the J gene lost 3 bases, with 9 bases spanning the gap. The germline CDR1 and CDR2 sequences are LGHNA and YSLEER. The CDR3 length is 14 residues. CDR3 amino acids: CASSQDALSYEQYF. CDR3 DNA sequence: TGCGCCAGCAGCCAAGACGCGTTGAGCTACGAGCAGTACTTC.